This T cell receptor beta chain was sequenced during a study of cytomegalovirus exposure and HLA in healthy donors. Study at large: Of about 400 genotyped donors, about 80% clustered with self-reported Caucasian donors.

Nominally healthy donors were sampled, though unrecorded immune exposures were likely. PCR used 60 Vbeta primers and 13 Jbeta primers. Original handling: The count from a later analysis was some 76 million unique TCR beta chains, some 10 million of them shared. Assay used: immunoSEQ multiplex PCR; TCRdb lists only in-frame clones, some missing. That table supplies the V and J calls and clone size; D and trimming were determined from the DNA. The sample has approximately 72,000 clones, roughly 86% seen once. Note on this clone: Antigen unknown.

CDR3 size: 15 residues. Germline values: CDR1 MNHNY, CDR2 SVGAGI (reference sequence). Germline trimming cut 1 base from V and 6 bases from J; bases unmatched to any gene: 3. General study points: The Asian-associated ancestry cluster reportedly had fewer N-insertions than the 666-donor mean in a later analysis.

What was sequenced was PBMCs. The receptor's source is a man aged 18 to 30 in good health and CMV-seronegative. This chain joins TRBV6-6 and TRBJ1-6, with 7 bases aligning to TRBD1. The DNA of the CDR3 is TGTGCCAGCAGTTACTTAGACAGGGCTAATTCACCCCTCCACTTT. This translates into CASSYLDRANSPLHF.